The 32 T cell receptor beta chains reported below all come from one sample, sequenced in a study of blood T cell repertoires in COVID-19. Repertoires were generated with immunoSEQ multiplex PCR, while TCRdb's copy carries only in-frame clones and drops some. The data contain 91,000 or so clones, approximately 90% of them seen just once; the ten biggest clones take up approximately 15%. Source material: peripheral blood. The receptors shown here come from a human donor in a cohort sampled during active COVID-19.

In its sample, this clone was seen once. The V gene is TRBV27, the J gene TRBJ2-1; the match to TRBD2 covers 10 bases. Germline V gives CDR1 MNHEY, CDR2 SMNVEV (reference sequence). The CDR3 length is 14 residues. Trimming at V came to 2 bases and at J to 7 bases, leaving 2 bases not matched to a gene. The DNA for the CDR3 is TGTGCCAGCAGTTTAAGCGGGAGGGGTAATGAGCAGTTCTTC. It specifies CASSLSGRGNEQFF.

The V call is TRBV6-5, the J call TRBJ2-2, with D perhaps TRBD1 (6 bases). V was cut by 6 bases and J by 5 bases, with 10 bases left in between. The CDR3 spans 13 residues. The V gene's germline CDR1 is MNHEY and CDR2 SVGAGI. In nucleotides, the CDR3 is TGTGCCAGCAGGAAGGGGGTTACCGGGGAGCTGTTTTTT. As protein: CASRKGVTGELFF.

The chain uses TRBV9 and TRBJ2-3; 8 bases line up with TRBD2. V lost 4 bases and J lost 0; bases outside the gene matches: 10. The germline V gene encodes CDR1 SGDLS and CDR2 YYNGEE. The length of the CDR3 is 17 residues. DNA for the CDR3: TGTGCCAGCAGCACCCGGATAGCGGGAATTAGCACAGATACGCAGTATTTT. Residues: CASSTRIAGISTDTQYF.

V usage is TRBV5-1 and J usage is TRBJ2-3, with D possibly matching TRBD2 (5 bases). The ends were cut back, 7 bases at V and 0 bases at J, with 9 bases in the middle. The CDR3 contains 13 residues. Germline values: CDR1 SGHRS, CDR2 YFSETQ. Here the CDR3 reads CASRRDSTDTQYF. Written as DNA, the CDR3 is TGCGCCAGCCGCCGGGATAGCACAGATACGCAGTATTTT.

The chain uses TRBV4-3 and TRBJ2-2; a possible D gene is TRBD1 (6 bases). Germline-derived CDR1 and CDR2 are LGHNA and YSLEER. V was trimmed by 4 bases and J by 1 base, leaving 13 bases between them. This CDR3 has 16 amino acids. As DNA, the CDR3 is TGCGCCAGCAGCCGGGGGACAACTCTGAACACCGGGGAGCTGTTTTTT. This translates into CASSRGTTLNTGELFF.

This clone appeared a single time. The rearrangement joins TRBV4-2 to TRBJ2-1; 11 nucleotides align to TRBD2. CDR3 length: 15 amino acids. CDR1 is LGHNA and CDR2 is YNFKEQ in the germline V gene. Trimming cost V 4 bases and J 7 bases; bases outside gene matches: 6. Written as DNA, the CDR3 is TGTGCCAGCAGCCCGACTAGCGGGGCGGAGAATGAGCAGTTCTTC. It is translated as CASSPTSGAENEQFF.

In this sample, this clone turned up a few times. J is TRBJ1-3 and V is TRBV18; D remains unclear. The CDR3 is 15 amino acids. Between the trimmed V and J ends, which lost 3 bases and 0 bases, there was a span of 9 bases. Germline CDR1 KGHSH, CDR2 LQKENI. The CDR3 DNA reads as TGTGCCAGCTCACCCCAAAGGAGCTCTGGAAACACCATATATTTT. As protein: CASSPQRSSGNTIYF.

Of note for this clone: Other DNA variants within this sample encode the same CDR3. This chain connects TRBV15 to TRBJ1-6, with D tentatively TRBD1 (5 bases). Trimming left V 5 bases short and J 10 bases short, with 12 bases between. The CDR3 sequence is 13 residues long. CDR1 is LNHNV and CDR2 is YYDKDF in the germline V gene (reference sequence). CDR3 bases: TGTGCCACCAGCCAGGACATGATCTCACCCCTCCACTTT. It specifies CATSQDMISPLHF.

This rearrangement joins TRBV15 to TRBJ2-5; 8 bases fit TRBD2. V lost 0 bases to trimming and J lost 5 bases; unmatched junction nucleotides: 5. This CDR3 has 15 amino acids. Germline V CDR1 and CDR2: LNHNV, YYDKDF (reference sequence). DNA for the CDR3: TGTGCCACCAGCAGAGACCGGGGGGGGTTTGAGACCCAGTACTTC. Amino acid sequence: CATSRDRGGFETQYF.

The J gene is TRBJ2-7, the V gene TRBV15, with 11 bases lining up with TRBD1. CDR3 length: 14 amino acids. Germline V gene lookup returns CDR1 LNHNV and CDR2 YYDKDF (reference sequence). The J segment lost 2 bases and the V segment lost 4 bases, leaving 1 base of the junction unmatched. The chain's CDR3 is CATSKDRGPYEQYF. CDR3 nucleotides: TGTGCCACCAGCAAGGACAGGGGGCCCTACGAGCAGTACTTC.

This chain uses TRBV19 with TRBJ2-1; D perhaps matches TRBD2 (5 bases). The CDR3 is 14 residues long. The ends were cut back, 5 bases at V and 0 bases at J, with 8 bases in the middle. Germline V gene data show CDR1 as LNHDA and CDR2 as SQIVND (reference sequence). CDR3 in amino acids: CASSPGSSYNEQFF. The CDR3 bases are TGTGCCAGTAGTCCGGGGAGCTCCTACAATGAGCAGTTCTTC.

The sample holds one count of this clone. The rearrangement joins TRBV11-2 to TRBJ1-1, with D uncertain. This CDR3 has 15 residues. Trimming shortened V by 0 bases and J by 1 base, and 9 bases separated the two germline ends. CDR1 and CDR2 from the germline V gene are SGHAT and FQNNGV. The CDR3 nucleotides read TGTGCCAGCAGCTTAGATACGGGGAAGAACACTGAAGCTTTCTTT. The encoded protein is CASSLDTGKNTEAFF.

J is TRBJ1-4 and V is TRBV5-1; 8 nucleotides agree with TRBD1. The CDR3 is 14 amino acids. Trimming at V came to 4 bases and at J to 7 bases, leaving 6 bases not matched to a gene. From germline, CDR1 is SGHRS and CDR2 YFSETQ. The CDR3 region is CASSPQGVAEKLFF. The DNA of the CDR3 is TGCGCCAGCAGCCCACAGGGGGTTGCTGAAAAACTGTTTTTT.

The rearrangement joins TRBV7-6 to TRBJ2-2; a weak D match, TRBD2 (5 bases). CDR1 is SGHVS, CDR2 FNYEAQ, per germline. Trimming took 7 bases from V and 4 from J, leaving 19 bases between them. This CDR3 contains 16 residues. The CDR3 sequence: CASTPGSGGGTGELFF. As DNA, the CDR3 is TGTGCCAGCACCCCTGGATCGGGTGGAGGCACCGGGGAGCTGTTTTTT.

This rearrangement joins TRBV3-1 (or the pseudogene TRBV3-2) to TRBJ1-5; 7 bases line up with TRBD1. CDR1 and CDR2 from the germline V gene are LGHDT and YNNKEL (reference sequence). J gave up 6 bases and V 6 bases, and 2 bases lay outside the gene matches. The CDR3 consists of 12 residues. The CDR3 is CASRQGSQPQHF. Written as DNA, the CDR3 is TGTGCCAGCAGACAGGGGAGTCAGCCCCAGCATTTT.

The chain has TRBV18 and TRBJ1-6; D gene uncertain. CDR1 and CDR2 from the germline V gene are KGHSH and LQKENI. The CDR3 consists of 14 residues. The V end was cut by 8 bases, the J end by 0 bases, with 8 bases between. CDR3 nucleotide sequence: TGTGCCAGCCACGGCGGCTCCTATAATTCACCCCTCCACTTT. Amino acids: CASHGGSYNSPLHF.

Comment on this clone: The same CDR3 can be traced to other DNA sequences in this sample. This chain joins TRBV7-9 and TRBJ2-1; the D gene is possibly TRBD1 (6 bases). The V gene's germline CDR1 is SEHNR and CDR2 FQNEAQ (reference sequence). V was shortened by 1 base and J by 9 bases, with 7 bases between the two germline ends. The CDR3 is 12 residues long. The chain's CDR3 is CASSLEGGEQFF. The CDR3, as DNA: TGTGCCAGCAGCTTAGAAGGGGGTGAGCAGTTCTTC.

This clone was recorded a few times. This rearrangement joins TRBV9 to TRBJ1-6; TRBD1 matches at 8 bases. The junction had 11 bases not matched to a gene; V was cut back by 0 bases and J by 9 bases. CDR3 size: 17 residues. Per the germline V gene, CDR1 is SGDLS and CDR2 is YYNGEE. The CDR3 spells CASSVDVRTGRGSPLHF. The DNA of the CDR3 is TGTGCCAGCAGCGTAGATGTCCGGACAGGGAGAGGTTCACCCCTCCACTTT. Combining the CDR3 with reference TRBV9 and TRBJ1-6 gives the whole variable domain DSGVTQTPKHLITATGQRVTLRCSPRSGDLSVYWYQQSLDQGLQFLIQYYNGEERAKGNILERFSAQQFPDLHSELNLSSLELGDSALYFCASSVDVRTGRGSPLHFGNGTRLTVT.

The sample holds one count of this clone. The genes are TRBV19 and TRBJ1-5, with D maybe TRBD1 (5 bases). The germline CDR1 and CDR2 sequences are LNHDA and SQIVND (reference sequence). V shed 6 bases and J shed 0 bases, with 12 bases lying between them. The CDR3 sequence is 15 residues long. CDR3 nucleotides: TGTGCCAGTAGCAAGACAGTGTATAGCAATCAGCCCCAGCATTTT. Protein product: CASSKTVYSNQPQHF.

The chain links TRBV6-5 to TRBJ1-4; tentatively, D is TRBD1 (5 bases). This CDR3 has 15 residues. Germline-derived CDR1 and CDR2 are MNHEY and SVGAGI. The V gene lost 4 bases and the J gene lost 0 bases, with 9 bases spanning the gap. The CDR3 protein is CASSFEQATNEKLFF. The CDR3 DNA sequence: TGTGCCAGCAGTTTCGAACAGGCAACTAATGAAAAACTGTTTTTT.

The rearrangement joins TRBV5-4 to TRBJ2-1, with 9 bases identical to TRBD1. This CDR3 contains 15 residues. With V trimmed by 3 bases and J by 5 bases, 6 bases remained unmatched. Germline CDR1 is SGHNT and CDR2 is YYREEE (reference sequence). For the CDR3, the DNA is TGTGCCAGCAGCTCTTTGGACAGGGGTCACAATGAGCAGTTCTTC. It translates to CASSSLDRGHNEQFF.

The V and J genes are TRBV5-4 and TRBJ1-2; no definite D call. The CDR3 loop spans 17 amino acids. The V gene's germline CDR1 is SGHNT and CDR2 YYREEE (reference sequence). The V and J ends lost 0 bases and 0 bases respectively, with 15 bases between them. CDR3 bases: TGTGCCAGCAGCTTGGGAGGGTTCTCGGGAACTAACTATGGCTACACCTTC. Translating it yields CASSLGGFSGTNYGYTF.

The V and J genes are TRBV28 and TRBJ1-2, with D unclear. The CDR3 spans 11 residues. V gave up 4 bases and J gave up 5 bases, with 5 bases separating them. Germline lookup yields CDR1 MDHEN and CDR2 SYDVKM. CDR3 sequence: CASSYLYGYTF. The CDR3 nucleotides read TGTGCCAGCAGTTATCTTTATGGCTACACCTTC.

Only one count was recorded for this clone. The chain links TRBV2 to TRBJ1-2, with D possibly matching TRBD1 (5 bases). The V and J ends lost 3 bases and 4 bases respectively, with 15 bases between them. CDR1 is SNHLY and CDR2 is FYNNEI in the germline V gene. This CDR3 has 15 amino acids. CDR3 loop: CASSEQGLMAYGYTF. In DNA, the CDR3 is TGTGCCAGCAGTGAGCAGGGACTGATGGCCTATGGCTACACCTTC.

The table lists this clone with a count of one. The chain has TRBV3-1 (or the pseudogene TRBV3-2) and TRBJ1-6, with D uncertain. CDR3 size: 13 residues. Germline loops: CDR1 LGHDT, CDR2 YNNKEL (reference sequence). V was clipped by 6 bases and J by 7 bases, with 10 bases between them. This CDR3 reads CASRVNSNSPLHF. The CDR3 region has the DNA TGTGCCAGCAGAGTGAATAGCAATTCACCCCTCCACTTT.

This chain uses TRBV6-1 with TRBJ1-2, with D possibly matching TRBD1 (5 bases). CDR3 size: 13 residues. Trimming removed 3 bases from V and 3 bases from J, with 8 bases in between. Germline CDR1 reads MNHNS; CDR2 reads SASEGT. The CDR3 is CASSETEDYGYTF. The DNA of the CDR3 is TGTGCCAGCAGTGAGACAGAAGACTATGGCTACACCTTC.

The V gene is TRBV15, the J gene TRBJ2-1; tentatively, D is TRBD2 (6 bases). The V gene's germline CDR1 is LNHNV and CDR2 YYDKDF (reference sequence). Trimming cost V 0 bases and J 8 bases, with 14 bases left between them. This CDR3 spans 15 amino acids. CDR3 protein: CATSRDRRGNDEQFF. The CDR3 DNA follows: TGTGCCACCAGCAGAGACCGGAGGGGAAATGATGAGCAGTTCTTC.

This chain connects TRBV28 to TRBJ2-7, with 8 bases that match TRBD1. CDR1 MDHEN and CDR2 SYDVKM come from the germline V gene. The CDR3 loop spans 15 amino acids. V dropped 5 bases and J dropped 3; count of bases not matched to a gene: 9. CDR3 sequence: CASSPAGTGNYEQYF. The CDR3 region has the DNA TGTGCCAGCAGTCCCGCCGGGACAGGAAACTACGAGCAGTACTTC.

This sequence joins TRBV9 and TRBJ1-4; TRBD1 agrees at 7 bases. The germline V gene has CDR1 SGDLS and CDR2 YYNGEE. The length of the CDR3 is 15 residues. J lost 6 bases, V lost 2 bases, and 7 bases had no gene match. Here the CDR3 DNA reads TGTGCCAGCAGCGTTACCGGGACAGCGTATGAAAAACTGTTTTTT. Its translation: CASSVTGTAYEKLFF. Together with reference TRBV9 and TRBJ1-4, the CDR3 gives the full variable domain: DSGVTQTPKHLITATGQRVTLRCSPRSGDLSVYWYQQSLDQGLQFLIQYYNGEERAKGNILERFSAQQFPDLHSELNLSSLELGDSALYFCASSVTGTAYEKLFFGSGTQLSVL.

The chain combines TRBV12-3 or TRBV12-4 with TRBJ2-3; D unclear. This CDR3 comprises 12 residues. The V end lost 0 bases, the J end lost 8 bases, and 6 bases lay between the germline ends. The DNA for the CDR3 is TGTGCCAGCAGTTTAGCGCTCGGTACGCAGTATTTT. It yields the protein CASSLALGTQYF.

The CDR3 spells CASSFDGSNEQFF. CDR3 nucleotide sequence: TGTGCCAGCAGCTTTGATGGGAGCAATGAGCAGTTCTTC. V and J are TRBV11-3 and TRBJ2-1, with D possibly being TRBD2 (5 bases). This CDR3 has 13 amino acids. Germline V gene sequence: CDR1 SGHNT, CDR2 YENEEA. Trimming pared 3 bases from V and 6 bases from J, leaving 9 bases between.

The rearrangement links TRBV11-2 to TRBJ1-2, with TRBD1 as a possible D gene (6 bases). The V end lost 4 bases, the J end lost 5 bases, and 8 bases lay between the germline ends. This CDR3 is built from 12 residues. From germline, CDR1 is SGHAT and CDR2 FQNNGV. The CDR3 protein is CASSSGEYGYTF. CDR3 bases: TGTGCCAGCAGCTCAGGGGAGTATGGCTACACCTTC.